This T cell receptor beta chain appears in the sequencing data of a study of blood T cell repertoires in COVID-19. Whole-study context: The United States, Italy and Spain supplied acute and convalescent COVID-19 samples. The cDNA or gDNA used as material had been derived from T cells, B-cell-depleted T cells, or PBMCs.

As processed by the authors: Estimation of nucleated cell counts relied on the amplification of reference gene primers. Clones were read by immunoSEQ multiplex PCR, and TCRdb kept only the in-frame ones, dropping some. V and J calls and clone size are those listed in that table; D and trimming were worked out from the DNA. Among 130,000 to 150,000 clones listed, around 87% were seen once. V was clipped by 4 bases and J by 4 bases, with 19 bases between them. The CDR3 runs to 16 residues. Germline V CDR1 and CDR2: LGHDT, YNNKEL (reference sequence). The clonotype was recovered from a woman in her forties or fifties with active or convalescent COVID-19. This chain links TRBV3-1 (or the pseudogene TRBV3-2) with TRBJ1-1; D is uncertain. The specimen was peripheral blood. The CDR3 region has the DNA TGTGCCAGCAGCCCTCCCTCCCGGTGGGCGGGCACTGAAGCTTTCTTT. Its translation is CASSPPSRWAGTEAFF.